The next 13 T cell receptor beta chains were all read from a single sample in a study of blood T cell repertoires in COVID-19. The repertoire was sequenced with immunoSEQ multiplex PCR; TCRdb's copy has only in-frame clones and lacks some. The repertoire holds roughly 250,000 clones, with around 87% as singletons. The sample comprised PBMCs or T cells enriched from blood (not recorded which). The source is a woman aged 45 to 65 who had recovered from COVID-19.

J is TRBJ2-2 and V is TRBV6-5, with unresolved D. The V gene lost 6 bases and the J gene lost 5 bases, with 16 bases spanning the gap. Germline V gene lookup returns CDR1 MNHEY and CDR2 SVGAGI. This CDR3 is 15 amino acids long. The CDR3 reads CASSFPRGGTGELFF. The CDR3 nucleotides are TGTGCCAGCAGCTTCCCAAGAGGTGGTACCGGGGAGCTGTTTTTT.

The V and J genes are TRBV29-1 and TRBJ2-1, with D perhaps matching TRBD2 (5 bases). Germline V gene data show CDR1 as SQVTM and CDR2 as ANQGSEA. V lost 7 bases and J lost 0, with 10 bases in between. CDR3 length equals 13 residues. CDR3 sequence reads: CSGTSYSYNEQFF. In DNA, the CDR3 is TGCAGCGGGACTTCTTACTCCTACAATGAGCAGTTCTTC.

This clone was seen a few times. The genes are TRBV7-3 and TRBJ2-1; TRBD2 agrees at 10 bases. The CDR3 sequence is 15 residues long. Per germline, CDR1 SGHTA and CDR2 FQGTGA. The V and J ends lost 4 bases and 5 bases, in that order; junction bases with no gene match: 5. The CDR3 sequence is CASSSRTSGHNEQFF. The CDR3 nucleotides are TGTGCCAGCAGCTCCAGGACTAGCGGCCACAATGAGCAGTTCTTC.

This clone was seen just once. The CDR3 bases are TGTGCCAGCAGCGTAGCGGGAGGGGGAAATACGCAGTATTTT. Protein sequence: CASSVAGGGNTQYF. The J gene is TRBJ2-3, the V gene TRBV9; 8 nucleotides align to TRBD2. Trimming cost V 0 bases and J 7 bases; bases outside gene matches: 4. Germline CDR1 reads SGDLS; CDR2 reads YYNGEE. The CDR3 length is 14 residues.

The chain carries TRBV4-1 and TRBJ2-3; TRBD1 matches 8 bases. V gave up 4 bases and J gave up 1 base; unmatched junction bases: 7. CDR1 is MGHRA, CDR2 YSYEKL, per germline. The CDR3 runs 16 residues. The CDR3 is CASSPLPGQGTDTQYF. The CDR3 bases are TGCGCCAGCAGCCCGTTGCCGGGACAGGGCACAGATACGCAGTATTTT.

The genes are TRBV29-1 and TRBJ1-1, with 8 bases aligning to TRBD1. J was trimmed by 6 bases and V by 6 bases; bases with no gene match: 3. This CDR3 has 11 amino acids. Germline V lookup: CDR1 SQVTM, CDR2 ANQGSEA. The CDR3 bases are TGCAGCGTAGGACAGGGCGCTGAAGCTTTCTTT. This translates into CSVGQGAEAFF.

The genes are TRBV7-9 and TRBJ2-2, with a tentative D call TRBD2 (5 bases). This CDR3 comprises 19 residues. With 5 bases removed from V and 6 bases from J, the gap between germline ends came to 28 bases. The germline gives CDR1 SEHNR, CDR2 FQNEAQ (reference sequence). Here the CDR3 DNA reads TGTGCCAGCAGCCCCCTGTTAGGAGGCCGGAGCTATGCATCCGGGGAGCTGTTTTTT. Protein sequence: CASSPLLGGRSYASGELFF.

The rearrangement joins TRBV3-1 (or the pseudogene TRBV3-2) to TRBJ1-6, with TRBD1 matching 7 bases. Germline V gene sequence: CDR1 LGHDT, CDR2 YNNKEL (reference sequence). J was trimmed by 14 bases and V by 4 bases; bases with no gene match: 11. The CDR3 runs to 14 residues. In nucleotides, the CDR3 is TGTGCCAGCAGCCCGGGACAGACTCCTTTCTCCCTCCACTTT. Amino acids: CASSPGQTPFSLHF.

This chain uses TRBV7-9 with TRBJ2-1; D is unclear. V was cut by 5 bases and J by 0 bases, with 11 bases left in between. Germline V gives CDR1 SEHNR, CDR2 FQNEAQ (reference sequence). There are 15 residues in the CDR3. The CDR3 DNA follows: TGTGCCAGCAGCCTACTGATAAGCTCCTACAATGAGCAGTTCTTC. Translation: CASSLLISSYNEQFF.

This clone was recorded only once. The chain employs TRBV10-3 and TRBJ2-7; 7 bases line up with TRBD2. Trimming cost V 6 bases and J 6 bases; bases outside gene matches: 11. CDR1 is ENHRY and CDR2 is SYGVKD in the germline V gene. The CDR3 consists of 14 residues. This chain's CDR3 is CAIRPVRREGEQYF. In nucleotides, the CDR3 is TGTGCCATCAGGCCCGTACGGAGGGAGGGCGAGCAGTACTTC.

The chain is built from TRBV5-6 and TRBJ2-7; TRBD1 is a possible D gene (6 bases). Per the germline V gene, CDR1 is SGHDT and CDR2 is YYEEEE. Trimming left V 4 bases short and J 4 bases short, with 18 bases between. This CDR3 region has 15 residues. In DNA form, the CDR3 reads TGTGCCAGCAGCCCCGCCCCCGGGACACAATACGAGCAGTACTTC. Translating gives CASSPAPGTQYEQYF.

This chain links TRBV5-1 with TRBJ1-1, with a tentative D call TRBD1 (6 bases). CDR1 and CDR2 (germline): SGHRS, YFSETQ. V was shortened by 0 bases and J by 6 bases, with 12 bases between the two germline ends. CDR3 length: 14 amino acids. CDR3 sequence (DNA): TGCGCCAGCAGCTTGGACTCAGGGGTGGCTGAAGCTTTCTTT. It yields the protein CASSLDSGVAEAFF.

V gene TRBV11-2 combines with J gene TRBJ2-7; 8 bases align to TRBD2. Trimming removed 1 base from V and 2 bases from J; junction bases left unmatched: 7. The germline CDR1 and CDR2 sequences are SGHAT and FQNNGV. The CDR3 is made up of 16 amino acids. CDR3: CASSLGIGGVAYEQYF. Written as DNA, the CDR3 is TGTGCCAGCAGCTTAGGGATCGGGGGGGTGGCCTACGAGCAGTACTTC.